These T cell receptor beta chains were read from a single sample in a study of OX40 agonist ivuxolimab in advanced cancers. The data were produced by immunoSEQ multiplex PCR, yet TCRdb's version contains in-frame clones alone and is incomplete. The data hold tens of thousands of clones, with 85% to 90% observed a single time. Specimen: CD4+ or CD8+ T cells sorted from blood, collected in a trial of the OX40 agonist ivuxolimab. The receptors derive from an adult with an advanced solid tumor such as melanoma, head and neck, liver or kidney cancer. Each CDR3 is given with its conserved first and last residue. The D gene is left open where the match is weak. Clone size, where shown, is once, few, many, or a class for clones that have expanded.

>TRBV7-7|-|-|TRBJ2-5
CASSTGNQETQYF
TGTGCTAGCAGTACAGGAAACCAAGAGACCCAGTACTTC
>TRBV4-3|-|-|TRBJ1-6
CASSQEGQYNSPLHF
TGCGCCAGCAGCCAAGAAGGACAGTATAATTCACCCCTCCACTTT
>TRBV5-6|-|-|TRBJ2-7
CASSLAATMEYF
TGTGCCAGCAGCTTGGCTGCCACTATGGAGTACTTC
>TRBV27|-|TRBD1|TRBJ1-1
CASSLSRRGRHTEAFF
TGTGCCAGCAGTTTATCCCGAAGGGGGCGGCACACTGAAGCTTTCTTT
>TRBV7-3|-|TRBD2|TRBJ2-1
CASSQGTSAYNEQFF
TGTGCCAGCAGCCAGGGGACTAGCGCCTACAATGAGCAGTTCTTC
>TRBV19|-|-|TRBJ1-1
CASSKSGERDTEAFF
TGTGCCAGTAGCAAATCAGGTGAGAGGGACACTGAAGCTTTCTTT
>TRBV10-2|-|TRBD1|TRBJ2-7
CASSKGTDYEQYF
TGCGCCAGCAGTAAGGGGACAGATTACGAGCAGTACTTC
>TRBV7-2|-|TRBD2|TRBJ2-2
CASSSKTSPGTGELFF
TGTGCCAGCAGCTCTAAGACTAGCCCAGGGACCGGGGAGCTGTTTTTT
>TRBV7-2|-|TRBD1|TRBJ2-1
CASSRTGSYNEQFF
TGTGCCAGCAGCCGGACAGGGTCCTACAATGAGCAGTTCTTC
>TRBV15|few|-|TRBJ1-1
CATSRVGPNTEAFF
TGTGCCACCAGCAGAGTTGGGCCGAACACTGAAGCTTTCTTT
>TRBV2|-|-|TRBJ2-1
CASSEARQSTYNEQFF
TGTGCCAGCAGTGAAGCGCGGCAGTCGACCTACAATGAGCAGTTCTTC
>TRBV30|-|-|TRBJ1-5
CAWGGRGNQPQHF
TGTGCCTGGGGCGGCAGGGGCAATCAGCCCCAGCATTTT
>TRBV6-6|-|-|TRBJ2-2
CASNNSPWGHTGELFF
TGTGCCAGCAACAACAGCCCGTGGGGCCACACCGGGGAGCTGTTTTTT
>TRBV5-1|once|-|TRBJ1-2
CASSLEPGGDTYGYTF
TGCGCCAGCAGCTTGGAACCGGGTGGGGACACCTATGGCTACACCTTC
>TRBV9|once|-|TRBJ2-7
CASSVGAGNSYEQYF
TGTGCCAGCAGCGTAGGCGCGGGAAACTCCTACGAGCAGTACTTC
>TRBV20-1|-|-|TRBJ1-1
CSASRGTEAFF
TGCAGTGCTAGTCGTGGTACTGAAGCTTTCTTT
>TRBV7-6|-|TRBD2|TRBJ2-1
CASSLASGRAFEQFF
TGTGCCAGCAGCTTAGCTAGCGGGAGGGCCTTTGAGCAGTTCTTC
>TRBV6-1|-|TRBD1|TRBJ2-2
CASKSGQGATGELFF
TGTGCCAGCAAATCGGGACAGGGGGCGACCGGGGAGCTGTTTTTT
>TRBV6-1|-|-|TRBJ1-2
CASSPGMGGAYGYTF
TGTGCCAGCAGCCCCGGAATGGGGGGCGCCTATGGCTACACCTTC
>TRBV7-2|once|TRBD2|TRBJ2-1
CASSPSVRGAGNEQFF
TGTGCCAGCAGCCCTTCTGTGCGGGGGGCCGGAAATGAGCAGTTCTTC
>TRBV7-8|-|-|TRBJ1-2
CASSLAGRNYGYTF
TGTGCCAGCAGCTTAGCCGGGAGGAACTATGGCTACACCTTC
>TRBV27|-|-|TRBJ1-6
CASSLSGSANSPLHF
TGTGCCAGCAGTCTCTCCGGGAGCGCTAATTCACCCCTCCACTTT
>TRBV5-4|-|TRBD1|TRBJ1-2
CASSLFDRGHGYTF
TGTGCCAGCAGCTTGTTTGACAGGGGGCACGGCTACACCTTC
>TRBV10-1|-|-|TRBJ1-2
CASSETRVGGYTF
TGCGCCAGCAGTGAGACCAGGGTGGGTGGCTACACCTTC
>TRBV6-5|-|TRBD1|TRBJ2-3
CASRPGQGVADTQYF
TGTGCCAGCAGGCCCGGACAGGGGGTGGCAGATACGCAGTATTTT
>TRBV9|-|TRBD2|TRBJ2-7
CASSVDFPGGTQNEQYF
TGTGCCAGCAGCGTAGATTTTCCGGGAGGGACGCAGAACGAGCAGTACTTC
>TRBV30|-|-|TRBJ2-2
CAWSGKEPDAGELFF
TGTGCCTGGAGTGGGAAGGAACCAGATGCCGGGGAGCTGTTTTTT
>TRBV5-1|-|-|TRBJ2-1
CASSSGIVGLNEQFF
TGCGCCAGCAGCTCGGGGATAGTAGGGCTCAATGAGCAGTTCTTC